The clone carrying this T cell receptor (beta chain) was picked up many times. What it binds is unknown. The data were taken from a study of CD8 T cells in ankylosing spondylitis. V lost 10 bases and J 0 bases, leaving 10 bases between the germline ends. Germline CDR1 reads ENHRY; CDR2 reads SYGVKD. The CDR3 extends over 12 amino acids. Each CDR3 protein is one row after TCRdb ran MiXCR on the 5' RACE reads. The data show 150,000 to 200,000 distinct CDR3 sequences, with around a sixth seen just once and roughly 4.5% held by the top ten. Regarding the study as a whole: Ankylosing spondylitis blood seemed to carry a telltale TCR beta motif made of several highly homologous variants. The authors reported significant enrichment of disease-linked clones in matched ankylosing spondylitis synovial fluid. Clones that were linked to disease were CD8+ and were relatively rare in peripheral blood.

The material sequenced was blood, either unsorted or a sorted T cell fraction (not recorded which). The rearrangement links TRBV10-3 to TRBJ2-7, with unresolved D. The sequence was obtained from a male donor aged 5-29 years with ankylosing spondylitis or in good health (not recorded which). The CDR3 coding sequence is TGTGCCACTGGACGAGACTCCTACGAGCAGTACTTC. Translated, it gives CATGRDSYEQYF.